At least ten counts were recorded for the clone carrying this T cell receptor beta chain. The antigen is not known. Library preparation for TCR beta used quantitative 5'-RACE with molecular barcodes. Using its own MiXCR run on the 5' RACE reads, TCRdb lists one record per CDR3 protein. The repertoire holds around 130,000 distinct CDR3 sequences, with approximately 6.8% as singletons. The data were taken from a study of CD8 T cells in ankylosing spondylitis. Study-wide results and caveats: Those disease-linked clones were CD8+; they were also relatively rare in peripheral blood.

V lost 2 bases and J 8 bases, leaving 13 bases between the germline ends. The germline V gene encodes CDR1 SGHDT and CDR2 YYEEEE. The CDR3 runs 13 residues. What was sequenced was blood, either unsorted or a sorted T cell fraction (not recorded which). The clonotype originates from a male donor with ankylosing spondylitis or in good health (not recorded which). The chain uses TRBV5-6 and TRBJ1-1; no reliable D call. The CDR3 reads CASSFSQTEEAFF. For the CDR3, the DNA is TGTGCCAGCAGCTTTTCGCAAACTGAGGAAGCTTTCTTT.